The clone carrying this TCR beta chain was seen a few times. Its specificity is not known. V lost 6 bases and J lost 2, with 15 bases in between. Germline V gives CDR1 SNHLY, CDR2 FYNNEI. The CDR3 has 15 amino acids. The sample comes from a study of human T cells and chemical hapten exposure. TCRdb redid the calling of the RACE reads with MiXCR, one entry per CDR3 protein. This sample yields 250,000 or so distinct CDR3 sequences, of which around 9.3% are seen a single time; over 2% belongs to the top ten. Study-wide results and caveats: In the PT1 data, expanded TCR counts showed a positive correlation with patch test score. With DPC sensitization, TCRs exceeding 1 in 1000 frequency showed no change.

Time point meaning: pre-sensitization, week 0. Treatment specified: therapeutic diphenylcyclopropenone sensitization with weekly scalp DPC. The study extracted total RNA from unfractionated whole blood. This clonotype was sampled from a woman aged 40 to 50 with alopecia areata. Some clones in this sample may be carry-over from other donors' samples. The input for sequencing was whole blood, taken in connection with sensitization to the hapten diphenylcyclopropenone (DPC). The chain recombines TRBV2 with TRBJ2-3; weak D call: TRBD1 (7 bases). This CDR3 reads CASRGGRGVTDTQYF. In DNA form, the CDR3 reads TGTGCCAGCAGGGGAGGCAGGGGGGTCACAGATACGCAGTATTTT.